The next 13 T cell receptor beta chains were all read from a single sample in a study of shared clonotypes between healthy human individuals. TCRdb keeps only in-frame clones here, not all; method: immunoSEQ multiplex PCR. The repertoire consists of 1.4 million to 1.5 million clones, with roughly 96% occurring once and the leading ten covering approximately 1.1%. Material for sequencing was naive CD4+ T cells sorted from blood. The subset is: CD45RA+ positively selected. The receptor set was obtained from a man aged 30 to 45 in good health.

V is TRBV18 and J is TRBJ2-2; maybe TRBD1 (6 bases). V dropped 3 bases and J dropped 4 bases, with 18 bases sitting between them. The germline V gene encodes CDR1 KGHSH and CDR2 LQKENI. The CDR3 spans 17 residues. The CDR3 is CASSPDWGLATTGELFF. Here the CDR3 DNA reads TGTGCCAGCTCACCGGACTGGGGGCTGGCCACCACCGGGGAGCTGTTTTTT.

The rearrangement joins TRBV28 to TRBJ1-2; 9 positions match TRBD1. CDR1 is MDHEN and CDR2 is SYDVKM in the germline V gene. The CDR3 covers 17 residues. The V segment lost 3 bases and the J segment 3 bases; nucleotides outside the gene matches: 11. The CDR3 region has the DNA TGTGCCAGCAGTTTTTTCGCGACAGGGGGAAACTACTATGGCTACACCTTC. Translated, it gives CASSFFATGGNYYGYTF.

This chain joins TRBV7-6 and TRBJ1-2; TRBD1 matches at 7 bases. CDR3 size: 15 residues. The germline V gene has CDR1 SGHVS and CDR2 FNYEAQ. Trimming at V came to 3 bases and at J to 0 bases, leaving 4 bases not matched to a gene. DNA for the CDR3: TGTGCCAGCAGCTTTGGGACAGCAGCTAACTATGGCTACACCTTC. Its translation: CASSFGTAANYGYTF.

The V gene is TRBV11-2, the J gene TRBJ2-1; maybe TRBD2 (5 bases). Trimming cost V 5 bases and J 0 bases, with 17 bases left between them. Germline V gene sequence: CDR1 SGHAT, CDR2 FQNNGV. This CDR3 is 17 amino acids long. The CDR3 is CASSAARSGLSYNEQFF. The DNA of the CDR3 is TGTGCCAGCAGCGCGGCCCGGAGCGGACTCTCCTACAATGAGCAGTTCTTC.

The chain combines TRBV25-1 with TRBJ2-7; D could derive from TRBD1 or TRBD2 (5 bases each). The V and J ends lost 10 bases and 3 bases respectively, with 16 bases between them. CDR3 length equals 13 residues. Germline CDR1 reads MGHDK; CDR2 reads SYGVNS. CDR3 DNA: TGTGCCACCAGGGCCGGGGCCGTCTACGAGCAGTACTTC. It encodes CATRAGAVYEQYF.

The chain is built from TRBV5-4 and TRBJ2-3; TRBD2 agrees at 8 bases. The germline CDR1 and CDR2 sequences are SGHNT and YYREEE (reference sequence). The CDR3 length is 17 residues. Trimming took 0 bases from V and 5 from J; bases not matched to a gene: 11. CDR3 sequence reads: CASSLGASGLRGDTQYF. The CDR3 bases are TGTGCCAGCAGCTTGGGTGCTAGCGGGTTGAGGGGAGATACGCAGTATTTT.

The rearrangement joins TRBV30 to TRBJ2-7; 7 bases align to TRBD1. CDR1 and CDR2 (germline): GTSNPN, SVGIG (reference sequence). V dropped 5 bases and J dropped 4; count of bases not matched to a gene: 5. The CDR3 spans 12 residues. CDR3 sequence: CAWGQARYEQYF. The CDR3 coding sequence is TGTGCCTGGGGACAGGCCAGATACGAGCAGTACTTC.

CDR3 coding DNA: TGCGCCAGCAGCTTGGGTCTTAGCGGGAGGGAGAGCAATGAGCAGTTCTTC. Protein: CASSLGLSGRESNEQFF. The V gene is TRBV5-1, the J gene TRBJ2-1; the match to TRBD2 covers 11 bases. V lost 0 bases to trimming and J lost 6 bases; unmatched junction nucleotides: 8. The CDR3 contains 17 residues. Germline V gene sequence: CDR1 SGHRS, CDR2 YFSETQ.

CDR3 nucleotides: TGTGCCAGCAGTCATCGGGACAGGGGACCTGAAGCTTTCTTT. Its protein is CASSHRDRGPEAFF. The genes are TRBV7-9 and TRBJ1-1; 10 positions match TRBD1. CDR1 is SEHNR and CDR2 is FQNEAQ in the germline V gene (reference sequence). Trimming at V came to 6 bases and at J to 6 bases, leaving 7 bases not matched to a gene. This CDR3 is 14 amino acids long.

CDR3 sequence: CASSERDRLAGYGYTF. The DNA for the CDR3 is TGTGCCAGCAGTGAAAGGGACAGGCTTGCTGGCTATGGCTACACCTTC. The chain uses TRBV6-1 and TRBJ1-2; 8 bases are shared with TRBD1. The V gene's germline CDR1 is MNHNS and CDR2 SASEGT. The CDR3 extends over 16 amino acids. Trimming cost V 2 bases and J 4 bases; bases outside gene matches: 9.

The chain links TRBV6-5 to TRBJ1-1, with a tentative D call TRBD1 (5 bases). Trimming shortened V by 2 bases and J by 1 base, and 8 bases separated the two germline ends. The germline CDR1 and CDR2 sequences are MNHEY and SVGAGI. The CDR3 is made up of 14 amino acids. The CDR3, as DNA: TGTGCCAGCAGTTACGGACACTGGAACACTGAAGCTTTCTTT. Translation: CASSYGHWNTEAFF.

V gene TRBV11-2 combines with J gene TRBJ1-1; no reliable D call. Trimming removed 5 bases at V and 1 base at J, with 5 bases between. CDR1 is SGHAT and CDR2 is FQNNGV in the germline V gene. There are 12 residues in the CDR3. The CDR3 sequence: CASSGTNTEAFF. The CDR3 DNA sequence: TGTGCCAGCAGCGGAACGAACACTGAAGCTTTCTTT.

The CDR3 loop is CASSLARQGGNEKLFF. Written as DNA, the CDR3 is TGTGCCAGCAGCTTAGCGCGACAGGGAGGGAATGAAAAACTGTTTTTT. This chain connects TRBV7-2 to TRBJ1-4; 7 bases line up with TRBD1. This CDR3 spans 16 amino acids. Per the germline V gene, CDR1 is SGHTA and CDR2 is FQGNSA. The V segment lost 0 bases and the J segment 5 bases; nucleotides outside the gene matches: 6.